This T cell receptor beta chain appears in the sequencing data of a study of CD8 T cells in Susac syndrome (dated by TCRdb to between 2019 and 2020). With regard to the full study: Of the Susac syndrome patients who were sequenced, more than five had clinically active disease and eight were in clinical remission. At blood withdrawal, Susac syndrome patients were therapy-naive, treated with corticosteroids (with IVIg additionally given to some), or treated with IVIg alone. Whether CD8+ T cell activation and differentiation in Susac syndrome was antigen driven was tested using repertoire sequencing.

High-throughput TCR beta sequencing profiled peripheral blood CD8+ and CD4+ T cells from healthy donors, Susac syndrome patients and multiple sclerosis patients. Recently defined diagnostic criteria for definite or probable disease were met by the Susac syndrome patients. CD8+ TEMRA cells were enriched by FACS, while bulk CD8+ and CD4+ T cells were purified by magnetic negative isolation. Blood was collected in EDTA tubes and processed within 24 hours, with PBMCs isolated through density gradient centrifugation. PBMCs intended for TCR sequencing were frozen in liquid nitrogen and were later thawed in a 37 degrees C water bath. The sorted or isolated CD4+, CD8+ and CD8+ TEMRA cells had a purity of 90% or higher. On this clonotype itself: Its cognate antigen has yet to be identified. There are no base qualities to consult, and no much larger clone falls within one base.

RNA was extracted using the RNeasy kit, and about 0.5 to 1 ug of the RNA was reverse transcribed with random hexamers. The immunoSEQ multiplex PCR assay, covering 54 Vbeta and 13 Jbeta segments, was used to amplify TCR beta CDR3 regions. Bias from PCR amplification was corrected by using a synthetic template baseline for primer optimization and for computational correction. Under the source paper's analysis protocol: Reads were annotated to V, D and J genes according to IMGT and were analyzed with immunoSEQ Analyzer, with only productive sequences retained. Clonality was calculated as one minus the Shannon entropy normalized by log2 of the number of productive unique sequences. For each patient and control, public and private clones were evaluated within the 100 most prevalent clones. Clones were defined as Susac-specific when absent from the healthy and MS cohorts, from approximately 1,100 published viral clones and from other ImmuneACCESS disease sequences. Using fastp at Q25 and MiXCR, TCRdb reprocessed the public reads and kept productive beta chains. A single entry per CDR3 protein holds the most common genes and DNA from its merged rows. The V and J calls here are based on TCRdb, not the publication. This sample comprises some 180,000 distinct CDR3 sequences, roughly 94% of them detected only once. The top ten hold about 0.1% of the sample.

CDR1 SEHNR and CDR2 FQNEAQ are derived from the germline V gene (reference sequence). Counted from cysteine to phenylalanine, this CDR3 has 15 amino acids. Only the CDR3 DNA is retained, 45 bases long and in frame from the first base. At the junction V is shortened by 7 bases and J by 4 bases, with 16 bases in between. What the work shows at the level of the full study, not this receptor alone: The number of individuals in the TCR sequencing and HLA analysis was recognized as being relatively small. No clonal expansion was detected in the CD4+ T cell repertoire of Susac syndrome patients.

The V and J segments used are TRBV7-9 and TRBJ1-4; the D gene remains uncertain. Sequencing was done on a sample of CD4+ T cells from PBMCs. The sequence derives from a human donor with Susac syndrome. The CDR3: CASNLDRDNNEKLFF. The DNA sequence reads TGTGCCAGCAACCTCGATCGTGATAATAATGAAAAACTGTTTTTT.